This T cell receptor beta chain was identified during a study of blood T cells in healthy people across ages. From germline, CDR1 is LGHNA and CDR2 YSLEER. V gave up 0 bases and J gave up 4 bases; unmatched junction bases: 5. This CDR3 region has 16 residues. Together with a sample-barcoded 5' primer, a J-beta primer mix was included in a second PCR lasting roughly 6 to 12 cycles. TCRdb re-derived calls from the 5' RACE reads in MiXCR, one entry per CDR3 protein. The sample yields around 1,600,000 distinct CDR3 sequences, less than 45% seen once. This clonotype was observed a handful of times. V usage is TRBV4-3 and J usage is TRBJ2-5; 10 nucleotides line up with TRBD1. This TCR was recovered from a woman younger than 35 in good health. The sample was blood. CDR3 sequence (DNA): TGCGCCAGCAGCCAAGATGGGACAGGGGTGGCAGAGACCCAGTACTTC. Translating it yields CASSQDGTGVAETQYF.